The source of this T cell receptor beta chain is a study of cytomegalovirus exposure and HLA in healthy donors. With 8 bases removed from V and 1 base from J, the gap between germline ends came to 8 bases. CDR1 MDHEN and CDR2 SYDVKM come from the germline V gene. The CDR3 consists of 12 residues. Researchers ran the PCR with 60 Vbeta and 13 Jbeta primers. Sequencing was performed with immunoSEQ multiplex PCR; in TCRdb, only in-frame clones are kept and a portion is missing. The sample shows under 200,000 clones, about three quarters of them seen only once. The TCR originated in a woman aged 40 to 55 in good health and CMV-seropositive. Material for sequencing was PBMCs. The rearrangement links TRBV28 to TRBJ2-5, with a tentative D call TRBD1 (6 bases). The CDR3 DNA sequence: TGTGCCAGCTCGGACAGCCAAGAGACCCAGTACTTC. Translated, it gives CASSDSQETQYF.